Listed below are T cell receptor beta chains from one sample, sequenced in a study of cytomegalovirus exposure and HLA in healthy donors. Assay: immunoSEQ multiplex PCR; the TCRdb copy retains only in-frame clones and omits some. The sample totals under 90,000 clones. Sequencing used PBMCs. All receptors derive from a man in his forties or fifties in good health and CMV-seropositive. Both conserved end residues are part of each CDR3. The order of the fields is CDR3 DNA, CDR3 protein, CDR3 length, D gene, V gene, J gene. D genes are given only for firm matches.

TGTGCCTGGAGTGTAATTCAGGGCCACTATGGCTACACCTTC	CAWSVIQGHYGYTF	14	.	TRBV30	TRBJ1-2
TGTGCCTGGAGTGGCCGCCCGGGGATGAACACTGAAGCTTTCTTT	CAWSGRPGMNTEAFF	15	.	TRBV30	TRBJ1-1
TGTGCCAGCAGCTTAGTAGGGGAAAGTAGTGAAGCTTTCTTT	CASSLVGESSEAFF	14	.	TRBV11-3	TRBJ1-1
TGTGCCAGCATATCCCAGGGAAACACCATATATTTT	CASISQGNTIYF	12	.	TRBV6-5	TRBJ1-3
TGTGCCAGCTCACCCAACAGGGTTGGAGGCCAGCCCCAGCATTTT	CASSPNRVGGQPQHF	15	.	TRBV18	TRBJ1-5
TGCGCCAGCAGCATACTACTGGGACAGGGGGCGGGTGAAGCTTTCTTT	CASSILLGQGAGEAFF	16	TRBD1	TRBV5-1	TRBJ1-1
TGTGCCAGTAAAAGACTAGCGGGAGCGCGAAATGAGCAGTTCTTC	CASKRLAGARNEQFF	15	TRBD2	TRBV19	TRBJ2-1
TGCGCCAGCAGCCAAGTGCGTAGCGGGGCCTCCTACAATGAGCAGTTCTTC	CASSQVRSGASYNEQFF	17	TRBD2	TRBV4-1	TRBJ2-1
TGTGCCAGCAGCTTAGGGGGGACAGGGCTTCGCGAGCAGTACTTC	CASSLGGTGLREQYF	15	TRBD1	TRBV11-3	TRBJ2-7
TGCGCCAGCAGCTCTCAGGGCATGGGTAATGAAAAACTGTTTTTT	CASSSQGMGNEKLFF	15	.	TRBV5-1	TRBJ1-4
TGTGCCAGCAGCCATATGGACAGGGATTTCAATGAGCAGTTCTTC	CASSHMDRDFNEQFF	15	TRBD1	TRBV7-9	TRBJ2-1
TGCGCCAGCAGCTTGGATGGACAGATGAACACTGAAGCTTTCTTT	CASSLDGQMNTEAFF	15	.	TRBV5-1	TRBJ1-1
TGTGCCAGCAGTCCCCTCGTCAGGGGCACCGGGGAGCTGTTTTTT	CASSPLVRGTGELFF	15	.	TRBV27	TRBJ2-2
TGTGCCAGCAGCGAAGACTCTGCAACTAATGAAAAACTGTTTTTT	CASSEDSATNEKLFF	15	.	TRBV7-9	TRBJ1-4
TGTGCCTGGGGTCCGGGACAGGGGATAGAAAAACTGTTTTTT	CAWGPGQGIEKLFF	14	TRBD1	TRBV30	TRBJ1-4
TGTGCCAGCAGCCTGGTGGGAGGGCCTGACGGGGCCAACGTCCTGACTTTC	CASSLVGGPDGANVLTF	17	TRBD2	TRBV28	TRBJ2-6
TGTGCCAGCAGTGAGGGGCGGGAGTGGTCCTACAATGAGCAGTTCTTC	CASSEGREWSYNEQFF	16	TRBD2	TRBV2	TRBJ2-1
TGTGCCAGCAGTTTAGCAGGGAAGTCCTACGAGCAGTACTTC	CASSLAGKSYEQYF	14	.	TRBV28	TRBJ2-7
TGTGCCAGTACCTCTCCATGGGAGGATGAAAAACTGTTTTTT	CASTSPWEDEKLFF	14	.	TRBV19	TRBJ1-4
TGTGCCAGCAGCCCCAAAAGAAGCGGGAGGTCCTTGGAGCAGTTCTTC	CASSPKRSGRSLEQFF	16	TRBD2	TRBV11-3	TRBJ2-1
TGCGCCAGCAGCTCAATGACAGGGTTGGGGGATGGCTACACCTTC	CASSSMTGLGDGYTF	15	TRBD1	TRBV5-1	TRBJ1-2
TGTGCCAGCAGCCCTATGGCCGGGGAGCTGTTTTTT	CASSPMAGELFF	12	.	TRBV14	TRBJ2-2
TGTGCCAGCCGACTAGCGGGAGGGACCGGGGAGCTGTTTTTT	CASRLAGGTGELFF	14	TRBD2	TRBV19	TRBJ2-2
TGTGCCAGCAACACAGGGGACAATGAGCAGTTCTTC	CASNTGDNEQFF	12	TRBD1	TRBV9	TRBJ2-1
TGTGCCAGCAGCCAAGAAAGCGGGAGCACAGATACGCAGTATTTT	CASSQESGSTDTQYF	15	.	TRBV4-2	TRBJ2-3
TGTGCCAGCAGCCAGATGCGGGAGTGGACAGATACGCAGTATTTT	CASSQMREWTDTQYF	15	TRBD2	TRBV4-2	TRBJ2-3
TGTGTCTGGAGCCTAGCACACGACACAGATACGCAGTATTTT	CVWSLAHDTDTQYF	14	.	TRBV30	TRBJ2-3